The entry below describes one T cell receptor beta chain. Deletions cut 7 bases from V and 4 bases from J, with 11 bases between. The CDR3 runs 12 residues. The germline V gene has CDR1 SGHTS and CDR2 YDEGEE. The source of the sample is a study of shared clonotypes between healthy human individuals. The authors' processing: Junction-only sequences produced by ImmunoSEQ had no quality scores, so filtering differed. Some clones are missing from TCRdb's copy, which holds only in-frame ones; the method was immunoSEQ multiplex PCR. V, J and clone size are those of that table, while D and trimming were read from the DNA. Of under 750,000 clones listed, just under 75% are singletons.

The J gene is TRBJ1-1, the V gene TRBV5-8; D is unclear. This TCR was sampled from a woman between 25 and 40 years old in good health. Sequenced: memory CD4+ T cells sorted from blood. Subset: CD45RA-negative fraction. The CDR3 sequence: CASCRVATEAFF. The CDR3 coding sequence is TGTGCCAGCTGTCGAGTAGCCACTGAAGCTTTCTTT. Supplemented by reference TRBV5-8 and TRBJ1-1, the full variable domain reads EAGVTQSPTHLIKTRGQQATLRCSPISGHTSVYWYQQALGLGLQFLLWYDEGEERNRGNFPPRFSGRQFPNYSSELNVNALELEDSALYLCASCRVATEAFFGQGTRLTVV.